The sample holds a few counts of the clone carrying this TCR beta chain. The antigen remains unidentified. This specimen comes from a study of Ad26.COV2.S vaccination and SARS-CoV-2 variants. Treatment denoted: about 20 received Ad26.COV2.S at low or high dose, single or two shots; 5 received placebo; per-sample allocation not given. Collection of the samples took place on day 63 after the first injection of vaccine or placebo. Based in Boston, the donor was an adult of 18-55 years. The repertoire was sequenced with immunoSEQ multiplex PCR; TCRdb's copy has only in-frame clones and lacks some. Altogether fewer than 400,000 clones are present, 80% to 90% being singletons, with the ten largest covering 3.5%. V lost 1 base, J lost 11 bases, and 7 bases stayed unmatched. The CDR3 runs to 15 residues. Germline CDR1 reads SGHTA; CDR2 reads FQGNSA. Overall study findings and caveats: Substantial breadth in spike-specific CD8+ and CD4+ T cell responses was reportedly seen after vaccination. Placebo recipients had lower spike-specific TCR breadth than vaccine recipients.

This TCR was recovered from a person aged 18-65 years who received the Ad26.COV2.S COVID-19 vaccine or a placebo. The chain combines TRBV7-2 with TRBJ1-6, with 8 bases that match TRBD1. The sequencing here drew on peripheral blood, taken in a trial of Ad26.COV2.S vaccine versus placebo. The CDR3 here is CASSLEAGGITPLHF. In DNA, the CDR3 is TGTGCCAGCAGCTTAGAGGCAGGGGGCATAACACCCCTCCACTTT.